This T cell receptor beta chain was sequenced in a study of blood T cell repertoires in COVID-19. Germline V gene sequence: CDR1 ENHRY, CDR2 SYGVKD. J lost 6 bases, V lost 6 bases, and 15 bases had no gene match. This CDR3 is built from 16 residues. The protocol was immunoSEQ multiplex PCR, while the TCRdb copy is restricted to in-frame clones and leaves out a portion. Of about 240,000 clones listed, approximately 90% were seen once; the top ten hold roughly 7.8%. This rearrangement joins TRBV10-3 to TRBJ2-3, with 7 nucleotides matching TRBD1. The source material was peripheral blood. This clonotype originated in a man in his fifties or sixties who had recovered from COVID-19. CDR3 protein: CAIRELQGPRRDTQYF. Here the CDR3 DNA reads TGTGCCATCAGGGAATTACAGGGGCCCAGGAGGGATACGCAGTATTTT.